The source of this T cell receptor (beta chain) is a study of T cell responses to AZD1222 COVID-19 vaccine (dated by TCRdb to the early 2020s). Concerning the study at large: TCR sequencing was performed for 230 to 250 trial participants, of whom roughly 200 were given two doses of AZD1222 and around 26 were given two doses of MenACWY control vaccine. Trial participants were enrolled by age into subgroups of 18-55, 56-69 and 70-plus years, and about 150, 27 and 61 TCR-sequenced participants, respectively, were included in these subgroups.

The sample's time point label is to be understood as: about 28 days (+/-7) after the second vaccine dose. Interpreted using the paper, the treatment or condition label stands for: meningococcal conjugate vaccine given as trial control. Samples from vaccinated people were obtained from the UK trials COV001 and COV002, which included a single-blind randomized controlled phase 2/3 trial of AZD1222 (ChAdOx1 nCoV-19) in healthy adults. Trial participant PBMC samples were collected at day 0 and day 28 after the second dose for TCRbeta chain sequencing. This clone was seen a single time. This clone's antigen is unknown. Base quality data are lacking; no much larger clone is found one base away. The CDR3 regions of human TCRbeta chains were analyzed by immunosequencing. As for the original processing: TCRs in the repertoires were compared against a reference library of SARS-CoV-2-specific TCRs that had been generated with the MIRA antigen-specificity platform. Breadth meant the fraction of unique TCRs that were SARS-CoV-2-associated, whereas depth meant the fraction of total T cells that were SARS-CoV-2-associated. Using the MIRA data, each spike-specific TCR was mapped to the spike region that the TCR reacts to and placed in a CD4 or CD8 class. Log10-transformed breadth and depth values were compared by one-way ANOVA with Sidak's multiple comparisons tests. TCRdb's version of the immuneACCESS table is confined to in-frame rearrangements and falls short of the full clone set. An unresolved V gene accounts for under half of the shortfall where checked; the remainder is of unknown origin. The V and J calls and clone size are taken from that table; D and trimming were inferred from the DNA. The sample includes tens of thousands of clones, with 70% to 80% observed a single time. Jointly, the top ten make up 25% to 30% of the sample.

What the research found in general, with its limitations: Vaccine-associated CD4 TCRs spanned the whole spike protein, with dominant responses in regions 160-218 and 743-854. After two AZD1222 doses, spike-specific TCR breadth and depth were significantly higher than at day 0 and than in MenACWY recipients. Epitopes outside the regions mutated in the B.1.351 and B.1.1.7 variants were reportedly recognized by nearly half of the unique spike-specific TCRs. Participants were mostly white British, with more females than males. The authors suggested clonal diversity may have been underestimated. Because no day 14 peak-response samples were available, repertoires were characterized only after the peak T cell response. Only six AZD1222 recipients were SARS-CoV-2 seropositive at baseline, limiting conclusions about previously exposed vaccinees. The 56-69-year group was small, and its depth increase did not reach significance, likely because of low power.

CDR1 and CDR2, per the germline V gene, are SGDLS and YYNGEE. Counted from cysteine to phenylalanine, this CDR3 has 16 amino acids. The CDR3 DNA has 48 bases and is translated from base 1. Cut back by 2 bases and 0 bases, the V and J ends lie 9 bases apart. This TCR was sampled from an adult who received the MenACWY meningococcal vaccine as a control. The source material was peripheral blood, sampled 28 days after the second dose of the MenACWY control vaccine. The V and J segments used are TRBV9 and TRBJ2-6, with TRBD1 as a weak D call on 5 bases. CDR3 protein: CASSVTATSGANVLTF. The nucleotides read TGTGCCAGCAGCGTGACAGCTACCTCTGGGGCCAACGTCCTGACTTTC.